Below are 14 T cell receptor beta chains sequenced from a single sample in a study of cytomegalovirus exposure and HLA in healthy donors. Amplification used 60 Vbeta primers and 13 Jbeta primers. TCRdb keeps only in-frame clones here, not all; method: immunoSEQ multiplex PCR. The data contain approximately 150,000 clones, over 60% of them seen just once; the ten biggest clones take up around 3%. The sequenced sample was PBMCs. The receptors were sampled from a woman under 40 in good health and CMV-seropositive.

V gene TRBV2 combines with J gene TRBJ1-4, with D possibly being TRBD1 (6 bases). Germline loops: CDR1 SNHLY, CDR2 FYNNEI. CDR3 length: 14 residues. Trimming shortened V by 6 bases and J by 5 bases, and 13 bases separated the two germline ends. CDR3 protein: CASRGASGNEKLFF. The DNA of the CDR3 is TGTGCCAGCAGGGGGGCGTCGGGGAATGAAAAACTGTTTTTT. Filled out from reference TRBV2 and TRBJ1-4, the complete variable domain reads EPEVTQTPSHQVTQMGQEVILRCVPISNHLYFYWYRQILGQKVEFLVSFYNNEISEKSEIFDDQFSVERPDGSNFTLKIRSTKLEDSAMYFCASRGASGNEKLFFGSGTQLSVL.

This chain links TRBV4-2 with TRBJ2-2; weak D call: TRBD1 (6 bases). The CDR3 has 16 amino acids. The ends were cut back, 3 bases at V and 2 bases at J, with 13 bases in the middle. Germline V CDR1 and CDR2: LGHNA, YNFKEQ. Here the CDR3 DNA reads TGTGCCAGCAGCCATGCCGGGACACCTAACACCGGGGAGCTGTTTTTT. It specifies CASSHAGTPNTGELFF.

Only a few counts were recorded for this clone. The chain couples TRBV7-9 to TRBJ2-1, with D possibly TRBD2 on 6 matching bases. Per germline, CDR1 SEHNR and CDR2 FQNEAQ (reference sequence). This CDR3 contains 14 residues. Trimming stripped 4 bases from V and 6 bases from J, with 13 bases between. CDR3 coding DNA: TGTGCCAGCAGCTGGGGTCAGGGACTCAATGAGCAGTTCTTC. Its protein product is CASSWGQGLNEQFF.

This clone occurred once. The chain carries TRBV6-1 and TRBJ2-5; D is perhaps TRBD1 (6 bases). The CDR3 sequence is 16 residues long. Germline CDR1 and CDR2: MNHNS and SASEGT. V was clipped by 4 bases and J by 0 bases, with 15 bases between them. CDR3 sequence reads: CASSARIGGDQETQYF. CDR3 DNA: TGTGCCAGCAGTGCACGGATAGGGGGTGACCAAGAGACCCAGTACTTC.

The sample holds a few counts of this clone. This chain connects TRBV4-1 to TRBJ2-7; TRBD1 might be the D (6 bases). The germline gives CDR1 MGHRA, CDR2 YSYEKL. CDR3 length equals 15 residues. With 0 bases removed from V and 3 bases from J, the gap between germline ends came to 12 bases. Here the CDR3 DNA reads TGCGCCAGCAGCCAAGATGAGGGGGTGCTCTACGAGCAGTACTTC. Translated: CASSQDEGVLYEQYF.

The gene calls are TRBV7-9 and TRBJ1-3; tentative D call: TRBD1 (6 bases). The CDR3 runs 14 residues. V was cut by 8 bases and J by 0 bases, with 11 bases left in between. Germline V gene lookup returns CDR1 SEHNR and CDR2 FQNEAQ (reference sequence). As DNA, the CDR3 is TGTGCCAGCCTCCGGGACACCTCTGGAAACACCATATATTTT. Protein: CASLRDTSGNTIYF.

This rearrangement joins TRBV19 to TRBJ2-7; no definite D call. CDR1 is LNHDA and CDR2 is SQIVND in the germline V gene (reference sequence). Trimming removed 3 bases from V and 3 bases from J, with 9 bases in between. The CDR3 is made up of 13 amino acids. Here the CDR3 reads CASSIGRNYEQYF. In nucleotides, the CDR3 is TGTGCCAGTAGTATTGGCCGAAACTACGAGCAGTACTTC.

This clone appeared a few times. V usage is TRBV2 and J usage is TRBJ2-2, with D unresolved. Looked up from germline, CDR1 is SNHLY and CDR2 is FYNNEI. CDR3 length: 16 amino acids. Trimming left V 5 bases short and J 0 bases short, with 13 bases between. CDR3 in amino acids: CASSLLRTTNTGELFF. The CDR3 DNA sequence: TGTGCCAGCAGTCTTCTCCGTACTACGAACACCGGGGAGCTGTTTTTT.

This clone was recorded a few times. The chain combines TRBV6-6 with TRBJ2-3, with TRBD2 identical over 7 bases. The germline V gene encodes CDR1 MNHNY and CDR2 SVGAGI (reference sequence). CDR3 length: 15 residues. The V segment lost 0 bases and the J segment 4 bases; nucleotides outside the gene matches: 4. CDR3 in DNA: TGTGCCAGCAGTTACTCGGGGGAGGGCGCAGATACGCAGTATTTT. Translation: CASSYSGEGADTQYF.

The chain joins TRBV7-9 to TRBJ2-1; D unresolved. This CDR3 comprises 17 residues. Germline CDR1 and CDR2: SEHNR and FQNEAQ (reference sequence). V dropped 1 base and J dropped 0 bases, with 13 bases sitting between them. This CDR3 is CASSLVSQAYSYNEQFF. The CDR3 nucleotides read TGTGCCAGCAGCTTAGTGTCGCAGGCCTACTCCTACAATGAGCAGTTCTTC.

This clone was seen a few times. CDR3 DNA sequence: TGTGCCAGCAGCTTGACGTCTAGCGGCACCTACGAGCAGTACTTC. Protein product: CASSLTSSGTYEQYF. The V and J genes are TRBV5-4 and TRBJ2-7; 7 bases line up with TRBD2. This CDR3 has 15 amino acids. The V and J ends lost 1 base and 2 bases, in that order; junction bases with no gene match: 6. CDR1 SGHNT and CDR2 YYREEE come from the germline V gene (reference sequence).

V and J are TRBV4-1 and TRBJ2-3; TRBD1 aligns across 7 bases. In germline, CDR1 is MGHRA, CDR2 YSYEKL. The ends lost 9 bases at V and 3 bases at J; junction bases unmatched: 9. This CDR3 contains 14 residues. DNA for the CDR3: TGCGCCAGTAGAACAGGGGTAAGAACAGATACGCAGTATTTT. Its protein is CASRTGVRTDTQYF.

The J gene is TRBJ1-2, the V gene TRBV25-1, with unresolved D. Germline lookup yields CDR1 MGHDK and CDR2 SYGVNS. Trimming took 0 bases from V and 6 from J, leaving 11 bases between them. This CDR3 has 14 amino acids. CDR3 nucleotide sequence: TGTGCCAGCAGTGAATATGAACAGATGGATGGCTACACCTTC. This sequence encodes CASSEYEQMDGYTF.

V is TRBV13 and J is TRBJ2-7; 8 bases are a match to TRBD1. Germline lookup yields CDR1 PRHDT and CDR2 FYEKMQ (reference sequence). CDR3 length: 13 amino acids. Trimming at V came to 4 bases and at J to 7 bases, leaving 6 bases not matched to a gene. This CDR3 reads CASSSRTGREQYF. CDR3 bases: TGTGCCAGCAGCTCCAGGACAGGGCGGGAGCAGTACTTC.